This entry lists 27 T cell receptor beta chains sequenced from one sample in a study of T-cell memory formation after mild COVID-19. TCRdb reanalysed the 5' RACE reads using MiXCR and keeps one entry per CDR3 protein. This sample has about 200,000 distinct CDR3 sequences; 9.5% occur once, and the top ten carry around 3.3%. The sequenced sample was PBMCs or a T cell subset sorted from them (not recorded which). These receptors all come from a man between 18 and 35 years old who had mild COVID-19 (a few samples of this study predate the infection). Cell type and time point are not known.

The chain employs TRBV7-2 and TRBJ2-1; weak D call: TRBD2 (6 bases). CDR3 length: 12 amino acids. The ends were cut back, 6 bases at V and 7 bases at J, with 10 bases in the middle. Germline assignment: CDR1 SGHTA and CDR2 FQGNSA. This CDR3 reads CASRSRGNEQFF. Here the CDR3 DNA reads TGTGCCAGCAGATCCCGGGGGAATGAGCAGTTCTTC.

V gene TRBV30 combines with J gene TRBJ2-7; 8 bases map to TRBD1. Germline V gene sequence: CDR1 GTSNPN, CDR2 SVGIG (reference sequence). V lost 2 bases, J lost 7 bases, and 10 bases stayed unmatched. The CDR3 extends over 14 amino acids. CDR3 bases: TGTGCCTGGAGTTCGGTCAGGGGGCGAAAGGAGCAGTACTTC. It encodes CAWSSVRGRKEQYF.

This clonotype was observed at least ten times. This chain links TRBV5-1 with TRBJ2-3; unclear D gene. Germline loops: CDR1 SGHRS, CDR2 YFSETQ. Trimming left V 1 base short and J 2 bases short, with 5 bases between. The CDR3 sequence is 13 residues long. The CDR3, as DNA: TGCGCCAGCAGCTTGCCGCACACAGATACGCAGTATTTT. Translating it yields CASSLPHTDTQYF.

The rearrangement uses TRBV12-3 or TRBV12-4 and TRBJ2-2; weak D call: TRBD1 (5 bases). V lost 2 bases and J lost 3, with 10 bases in between. CDR3 size: 15 residues. Here the CDR3 DNA reads TGTGCCAGCAGTTTATTCGCAGGGCACACCGGGGAGCTGTTTTTT. Residues: CASSLFAGHTGELFF.

The chain recombines TRBV9 with TRBJ1-1; D not certain. Trimming stripped 0 bases from V and 4 bases from J, with 16 bases between. CDR3 length equals 16 residues. CDR1 SGDLS and CDR2 YYNGEE come from the germline V gene. The CDR3 is CASSVDPSARGTEAFF. The CDR3 DNA follows: TGTGCCAGCAGCGTAGACCCATCCGCACGGGGCACTGAAGCTTTCTTT.

This clonotype appeared a few times. The CDR3 DNA is TGTGCCAGCAGCTTAGAGGACCGACGGGGGTATTTGTTTTTT. Translation gives CASSLEDRRGYLFF. This chain uses TRBV7-9 with TRBJ1-4; weak D call: TRBD1 (5 bases). Germline lookup yields CDR1 SEHNR and CDR2 FQNEAQ (reference sequence). The CDR3 consists of 14 residues. Trimming cost V 1 base and J 15 bases, with 18 bases left between them. Supplemented by reference TRBV7-9 and TRBJ1-4, the full variable domain reads DTGVSQNPRHKITKRGQNVTFRCDPISEHNRLYWYRQTLGQGPEFLTYFQNEAQLEKSRLLSDRFSAERPKGSFSTLEIQRTEQGDSAMYLCASSLEDRRGYLFFGSGTQLSVL.

This clonotype occurred a few times. The chain is built from TRBV12-3 or TRBV12-4 and TRBJ2-1, with D possibly being TRBD2 (5 bases). This CDR3 region has 17 residues. Between the trimmed V and J ends, which lost 3 bases and 9 bases, there was a span of 24 bases. CDR3 DNA: TGTGCCAGCAGTTTCTCGCCGGGCGGGCCCCTAGGTCGTGAGCAGTTCTTC. Its translation: CASSFSPGGPLGREQFF.

This clonotype was seen a few times. CDR3 DNA: TGTGCCAGCCTAGACCCGGGACAGGGAAATGAGCAGTTCTTC. It yields the protein CASLDPGQGNEQFF. J is TRBJ2-1 and V is TRBV19; 9 bases fit TRBD1. This CDR3 spans 14 amino acids. With V trimmed by 9 bases and J by 7 bases, 10 bases remained unmatched. Germline lookup yields CDR1 LNHDA and CDR2 SQIVND (reference sequence).

This chain uses TRBV4-1 with TRBJ2-3, with 12 bases aligning to TRBD2. Germline V CDR1 and CDR2: MGHRA, YSYEKL. The CDR3 has 18 residues. V lost 4 bases to trimming and J lost 1 base; unmatched junction nucleotides: 9. The CDR3 here is CASSLLHRLAGGTDTQYF. In DNA form, the CDR3 reads TGCGCCAGCAGCCTCCTTCACCGACTAGCGGGGGGCACAGATACGCAGTATTTT.

This clonotype appeared a few times. The J gene is TRBJ1-4, the V gene TRBV7-2; D is perhaps TRBD1 (5 bases). Trimming took 8 bases from V and 0 from J, leaving 13 bases between them. The CDR3 loop spans 15 amino acids. CDR1 SGHTA and CDR2 FQGNSA come from the germline V gene. The DNA of the CDR3 is TGTGCCAGCGGGGACCGACGATCAACTAATGAAAAACTGTTTTTT. This codes for CASGDRRSTNEKLFF.

This clonotype has more than one count but fewer than ten. V and J are TRBV12-3 or TRBV12-4 and TRBJ1-1; no reliable D call. Trimming removed 11 bases at V and 4 bases at J, with 14 bases between. The CDR3 length is 12 residues. CDR3 amino acids: CAHSGLGTEAFF. The CDR3, as DNA: TGTGCCCACTCGGGGTTAGGCACTGAAGCTTTCTTT.

The chain uses TRBV4-2 and TRBJ2-1, with TRBD2 identical over 8 bases. With 1 base clipped from V and 6 bases from J, the junction kept 5 bases outside the gene matches. The germline V gene encodes CDR1 LGHNA and CDR2 YNFKEQ. The CDR3 loop spans 15 amino acids. CDR3: CASSQVAGGGNEQFF. CDR3 DNA: TGTGCCAGCAGCCAAGTTGCGGGGGGTGGCAATGAGCAGTTCTTC.

This clonotype was detected a few times. V and J are TRBV7-2 and TRBJ2-3, with 11 positions matching TRBD2. This CDR3 spans 16 amino acids. Germline CDR1 and CDR2: SGHTA and FQGNSA. V was pared by 1 base and J by 7 bases, with 7 bases of the junction left unmatched. The CDR3 nucleotides are TGTGCCAGCAGCTTAGATAGCGGGGGGGCCGGAAATACGCAGTATTTT. This sequence encodes CASSLDSGGAGNTQYF.

The chain couples TRBV24-1 to TRBJ2-1, with a weak D call TRBD1 (5 bases). V lost 4 bases and J 5 bases, leaving 11 bases between the germline ends. Germline V gene lookup returns CDR1 KGHDR and CDR2 SFDVKD. The CDR3 loop spans 14 amino acids. CDR3 protein: CATSETGLHNEQFF. The CDR3 region has the DNA TGTGCCACCAGTGAAACAGGTTTACACAATGAGCAGTTCTTC.

This clonotype was seen a handful of times. The rearrangement joins TRBV12-3 or TRBV12-4 to TRBJ2-5, with D perhaps being TRBD1 or TRBD2 (5 bases each). The length of the CDR3 is 14 residues. V was pared by 5 bases and J by 4 bases, with 14 bases between. The CDR3 sequence is CASSRYAGGETQYF. CDR3 DNA: TGTGCCAGCAGTCGGTATGCTGGGGGAGAGACCCAGTACTTC.

The gene calls are TRBV28 and TRBJ1-5; the D gene is possibly TRBD1 (6 bases). V was pared by 7 bases and J by 9 bases, with 16 bases between. The CDR3 is made up of 13 amino acids. In germline, CDR1 is MDHEN, CDR2 SYDVKM. This chain's CDR3 is CASIKLQGWPQHF. CDR3 nucleotides: TGTGCCAGCATCAAATTACAGGGATGGCCCCAGCATTTT.

This clonotype has just a few counts. This chain connects TRBV2 to TRBJ2-1; D perhaps matches TRBD1 (5 bases). The CDR3 is 13 amino acids. Germline CDR1 is SNHLY and CDR2 is FYNNEI. V dropped 3 bases and J dropped 5 bases, with 8 bases sitting between them. The CDR3 DNA reads as TGTGCCAGCAGTGATTACAGGCACAATGAGCAGTTCTTC. Protein product: CASSDYRHNEQFF.

In its sample, this clonotype was seen a few times. The chain links TRBV30 to TRBJ1-2; the D is unclear. The CDR3 spans 14 residues. V lost 0 bases, J lost 8 bases, and 16 bases lay in between. CDR1 is GTSNPN and CDR2 is SVGIG in the germline V gene (reference sequence). The CDR3 spells CAWSVGGSWVGYTF. CDR3 sequence (DNA): TGTGCCTGGAGTGTAGGAGGCAGTTGGGTAGGCTACACCTTC.

V gene TRBV6-6 combines with J gene TRBJ2-3; perhaps TRBD2 as D (6 bases). Germline assignment: CDR1 MNHNY and CDR2 SVGAGI (reference sequence). With 0 bases removed from V and 6 bases from J, the gap between germline ends came to 19 bases. The CDR3 is 17 amino acids. The CDR3 DNA reads as TGTGCCAGCAGTTACTCGTCTGCTAGGAGGGGTTCGGATACGCAGTATTTT. Amino acids: CASSYSSARRGSDTQYF.

A few counts support this clonotype. The V gene is TRBV11-2, the J gene TRBJ2-2, with 7 bases fitting TRBD1. V dropped 5 bases and J dropped 7; count of bases not matched to a gene: 10. Germline values: CDR1 SGHAT, CDR2 FQNNGV. This CDR3 has 15 amino acids. CDR3 sequence (DNA): TGTGCCAGCAGCCGCCCCAGGGGGAGAATCGGGGAGCTGTTTTTT. Protein: CASSRPRGRIGELFF.

This chain connects TRBV7-8 to TRBJ2-1; D is undetermined. CDR3 length: 11 residues. V was pared by 4 bases and J by 9 bases, with 7 bases between. Germline V gene sequence: CDR1 SGHVS, CDR2 FQNEAQ. The CDR3 reads CASSSKGEQFF. The CDR3 DNA reads as TGTGCCAGCAGCTCGAAGGGTGAGCAGTTCTTC.

The V call is TRBV19, the J call TRBJ2-1; 8 positions match TRBD2. Germline V gene lookup returns CDR1 LNHDA and CDR2 SQIVND (reference sequence). With 6 bases clipped from V and 8 bases from J, the junction kept 9 bases outside the gene matches. The CDR3 sequence is 14 residues long. The CDR3 spells CASRTRLASDEQFF. The CDR3 DNA reads as TGTGCCAGTAGGACGCGACTAGCGAGCGATGAGCAGTTCTTC. Full variable domain (missing parts from reference TRBV19 and TRBJ2-1): DGGITQSPKYLFRKEGQNVTLSCEQNLNHDAMYWYRQDPGQGLRLIYYSQIVNDFQKGDIAEGYSVSREKKESFPLTVTSAQKNPTAFYLCASRTRLASDEQFFGPGTRLTVL.

The chain joins TRBV29-1 to TRBJ1-2; 8 bases agree with TRBD1. This CDR3 spans 13 amino acids. Per the germline V gene, CDR1 is SQVTM and CDR2 is ANQGSEA. After removal of 7 bases from V and 4 bases from J, the junction contained 8 bases not matched to a gene. The CDR3 loop reads CSALDRVGYGYTF. The CDR3 DNA reads as TGCAGCGCCCTGGACAGGGTAGGCTATGGCTACACCTTC.

This clonotype was detected a few times. The chain joins TRBV9 to TRBJ1-1; D possibly corresponds to TRBD1 (6 bases). CDR1 is SGDLS and CDR2 is YYNGEE in the germline V gene. The V end lost 3 bases, the J end lost 1 base, and 19 bases lay between the germline ends. This CDR3 has 17 residues. In DNA form, the CDR3 reads TGTGCCAGCAGCGGACGCGTCAGGGGAAGATCGAACACTGAAGCTTTCTTT. It yields the protein CASSGRVRGRSNTEAFF.

The gene calls are TRBV6-2 or TRBV6-3 and TRBJ1-5, with a possible D match to TRBD1 (5 bases). The CDR3 sequence is 14 residues long. V dropped 2 bases and J dropped 5 bases, with 10 bases sitting between them. Germline values: CDR1 MNHEY, CDR2 SVGEGT. The CDR3 here is CASSYRGLDQPQHF. The CDR3 DNA is TGTGCCAGCAGTTACCGGGGCTTGGATCAGCCCCAGCATTTT.

This clonotype was seen repeatedly, ten times or more. J is TRBJ1-5 and V is TRBV29-1, with a tentative D call TRBD1 (5 bases). The CDR3 is made up of 13 amino acids. Trimming removed 1 base at V and 2 bases at J, with 6 bases between. CDR1 and CDR2 (germline): SQVTM, ANQGSEA. The CDR3 sequence: CSVEGGGNQPQHF. CDR3 bases: TGCAGCGTTGAAGGAGGGGGCAATCAGCCCCAGCATTTT.

This clonotype occurred a few times. The chain uses TRBV10-3 and TRBJ1-3, with TRBD1 as a possible D gene (6 bases). CDR3 size: 16 residues. Germline V gives CDR1 ENHRY, CDR2 SYGVKD. Trimming took 4 bases from V and 0 from J, leaving 13 bases between them. In DNA, the CDR3 is TGTGCCATCAGTGGCCAACAGGGTAGCTCTGGAAACACCATATATTTT. Translation gives CAISGQQGSSGNTIYF.